The TCR beta chain under discussion was sequenced for a study of blood T cell repertoires in COVID-19. Overall study context: Nucleic acid was either cDNA or gDNA, and it came from T cells, B-cell-depleted T cells, or PBMCs.

Measured with immunoSEQ multiplex PCR; TCRdb has only the in-frame clones, and not every one. Of 180,000 or so clones in the sample, about 87% were seen once. The CDR3 is 11 residues long. Germline values: CDR1 DFQATT, CDR2 SNEGSKA (reference sequence). The V end lost 7 bases, the J end lost 4 bases, and 8 bases lay between the germline ends. The sequencing sample was made of peripheral blood. This receptor was identified in a woman aged 30 to 39 with acute or convalescent COVID-19. The V and J genes are TRBV20-1 and TRBJ1-5; D may be TRBD1 (6 bases). The CDR3 DNA reads as TGCAGTGTAGGGGGAAATCAGCCCCAGCATTTT. Its protein is CSVGGNQPQHF.